A selection of T cell receptor beta chains follows, all from one sample in a study of T cells in Graves' hyperthyroidism and ophthalmopathy. TCRdb fed the multiplex PCR reads into MiXCR, producing one record per CDR3 protein. Seen here are around 660,000 distinct CDR3 sequences, roughly 45% observed once, and the top ten hold more than 7%. The sequencing sample was made of peripheral blood or thyroid tissue (not recorded which). The receptor set was obtained from an adult man with Graves' disease, either hyperthyroidism or ophthalmopathy (not recorded which). Each CDR3 is given with its conserved first and last residue. A D gene is named only where the DNA matches it firmly. Clone size is shown for a subset of rows, as once, few, many or a class of expanded clone.

clone size	D gene	V gene	J gene	CDR3 DNA	CDR3 protein
many	NA	TRBV2	TRBJ1-5	TGTGCCAGCAGTGGGGAAGGTCAGCCCCAGCATTTT	CASSGEGQPQHF
NA	TRBD2	TRBV29-1	TRBJ2-7	TGCAGCGTTGAAGACGGGACTAGCGGACCCGTGCAGTACTTC	CSVEDGTSGPVQYF
NA	TRBD1	TRBV19	TRBJ1-5	TGTGCCAGTACCCCGGACAGGGGTGATCAGCCCCAGCATTTT	CASTPDRGDQPQHF
few	TRBD1	TRBV6-2/TRBV6-3	TRBJ1-2	TGTGCCAGCACACAGGGGTCCTATGGCTACACCTTC	CASTQGSYGYTF
NA	TRBD1	TRBV2	TRBJ1-4	TGTGCCAGAGCGGACAGGGGAACTAATGAAAAACTGTTTTTT	CARADRGTNEKLFF
NA	TRBD2	TRBV5-1	TRBJ2-7	TGCGCCAGCAGCTTGGTAGTAGCGGGAGGGCCTGGGGAGCAGTACTTC	CASSLVVAGGPGEQYF
few	TRBD1	TRBV19	TRBJ1-4	TGTGCCAGTAGAGGGGACAGCAGTAATGAAAAACTGTTTTTT	CASRGDSSNEKLFF
few	NA	TRBV7-8	TRBJ1-4	TGTGCCAGCAGCTTAGAAGGCCGCCAGCTATCTAATGAAAAACTGTTTTTT	CASSLEGRQLSNEKLFF
NA	NA	TRBV2	TRBJ2-1	TGTGCCAGCAATTCCAGGGCGAATGAGCAGTTCTTC	CASNSRANEQFF
few	TRBD1	TRBV29-1	TRBJ2-3	TGCAGCAACACCGGGACAGACACAGATACGCAGTATTTT	CSNTGTDTDTQYF
many	NA	TRBV7-9	TRBJ2-5	TGTGCCAGCAGCTTAGCGACGACAGAAGAGACCCAGTACTTC	CASSLATTEETQYF
NA	NA	TRBV2	TRBJ2-6	TGTGCCAGCAGTGAACTCAGGGGAAACGTCCTGACTTTC	CASSELRGNVLTF
NA	NA	TRBV2	TRBJ1-6	TGTGCCAGCAGTGGGGCGGACCTGAGCGGTTCACCCCTCCACTTT	CASSGADLSGSPLHF
NA	NA	TRBV4-1	TRBJ1-5	TGCGCCAGCAGCCAAGAGAGAGGGATCAGTCCCAATCAGCCCCAGCATTTT	CASSQERGISPNQPQHF
NA	TRBD1	TRBV3-1	TRBJ1-1	TGTGCCAGCAGCCGCATACCGGGACAGGGCGCTTTCTTT	CASSRIPGQGAFF
few	NA	TRBV14	TRBJ1-2	TGTGCCAGCAGCCAAGGGGGGGCAGAAGGCTACACCTTC	CASSQGGAEGYTF
few	TRBD1	TRBV5-1	TRBJ2-7	TGCGCCAGCAGCCCGGGACAGGGGGCCTTCGTGGAGCAGTACTTC	CASSPGQGAFVEQYF
many	TRBD2	TRBV24-1	TRBJ2-5	TGTGCCACCAGTGACCACGCAACTAGCGGAGAGACCCAGTACTTC	CATSDHATSGETQYF
few	NA	TRBV7-2	TRBJ1-4	TGTGCCAGCAGTCCAACGGACAGCGAATGGGGAAAACTGTTTTTT	CASSPTDSEWGKLFF
many	NA	TRBV10-3	TRBJ2-7	TGTGCCATCAGTGAGAGCGGGCGCTCCTACGAGCAGTACTTC	CAISESGRSYEQYF
NA	NA	TRBV20-1	TRBJ1-6	TGCAGTGCTAGAGACAGACCAGGGGATAGAGGTTCACCCCTCCACTTT	CSARDRPGDRGSPLHF
NA	NA	TRBV25-1	TRBJ2-7	TGTGCCAGCAGTGAGGTTCGCGGGACAGCCTACGAGCAGTACTTC	CASSEVRGTAYEQYF
many	NA	TRBV10-2	TRBJ1-2	TGCGCCAGCAGTGATGTTAGGCGTCCTAACTATGGCTACACCTTC	CASSDVRRPNYGYTF
NA	NA	TRBV9	TRBJ1-2	TGTGCTAGTCACGAACAGGGTTTGGATGGCTACACCTTC	CASHEQGLDGYTF
many	NA	TRBV7-8	TRBJ1-2	TGTGCCAGCAGCTCCCGACGAGGCGGGAACTATGGCTACACCTTC	CASSSRRGGNYGYTF
many	NA	TRBV5-4	TRBJ2-5	TGTGCCAGCAGCAACCGGGACGAAGAGACCCAGTACTTC	CASSNRDEETQYF